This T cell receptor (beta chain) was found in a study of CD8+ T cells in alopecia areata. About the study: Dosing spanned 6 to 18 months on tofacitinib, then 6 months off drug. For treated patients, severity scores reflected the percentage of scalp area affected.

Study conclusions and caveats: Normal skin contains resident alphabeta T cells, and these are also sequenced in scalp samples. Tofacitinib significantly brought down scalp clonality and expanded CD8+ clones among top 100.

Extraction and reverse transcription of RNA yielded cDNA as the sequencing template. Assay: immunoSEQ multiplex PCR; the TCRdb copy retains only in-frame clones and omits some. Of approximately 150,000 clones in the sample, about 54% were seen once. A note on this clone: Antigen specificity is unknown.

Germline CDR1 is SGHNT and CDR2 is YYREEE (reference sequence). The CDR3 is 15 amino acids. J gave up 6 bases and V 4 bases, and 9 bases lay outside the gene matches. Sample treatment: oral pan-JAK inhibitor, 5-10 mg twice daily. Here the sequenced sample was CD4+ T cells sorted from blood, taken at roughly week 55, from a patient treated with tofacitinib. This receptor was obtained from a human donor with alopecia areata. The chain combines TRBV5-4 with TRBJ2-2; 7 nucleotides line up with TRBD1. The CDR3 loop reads CASSPETGRAGELFF. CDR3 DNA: TGTGCCAGCAGCCCCGAGACAGGGCGCGCCGGGGAGCTGTTTTTT.